The 24 T cell receptor beta chains below were found in one sample sequenced in a study of radiotherapy plus CTLA-4 blockade in lung cancer. Produced via immunoSEQ multiplex PCR; TCRdb's table is partial and in-frame only. The repertoire holds roughly 45,000 clones, about 63% seen once, with approximately 17% in the top ten. Specimen: peripheral blood, collected from a patient treated with radiotherapy plus ipilimumab. All receptors come from a human donor with non-small cell lung cancer who had a partial response to radiotherapy plus ipilimumab.

This clone was detected ten times or more. The V and J genes are TRBV9 and TRBJ2-7; D perhaps matches TRBD2 (6 bases). V was clipped by 4 bases and J by 4 bases, with 12 bases between them. CDR3 length: 13 residues. Looked up from germline, CDR1 is SGDLS and CDR2 is YYNGEE. CDR3 residues: CASSRDSGYEQYF. The DNA for the CDR3 is TGTGCCAGCAGCCGGGACTCCGGATACGAGCAGTACTTC.

The J gene is TRBJ1-4, the V gene TRBV7-2; a weak D match, TRBD1 (5 bases). Trimming took off 1 base at V and 11 bases at J, with 11 bases between the two ends. CDR1 SGHTA and CDR2 FQGNSA come from the germline V gene. This CDR3 is 13 amino acids long. The CDR3 DNA is TGTGCCAGCAGCTTAGACCCCGCAGGGAAACTGTTTTTT. It is translated as CASSLDPAGKLFF.

This rearrangement joins TRBV15 to TRBJ1-3; TRBD1 might be the D (6 bases). The CDR3 consists of 14 residues. Per germline, CDR1 LNHNV and CDR2 YYDKDF (reference sequence). Trimming left V 1 base short and J 2 bases short, with 6 bases between. Written as DNA, the CDR3 is TGTGCCACCAGCAGAGGGGACACTGGAAACACCATATATTTT. It encodes CATSRGDTGNTIYF.

The CDR3 nucleotides read TGCGCCAGCAGCTTCAATCCCAGGGACACTGAAGCTTTCTTT. Amino acid sequence: CASSFNPRDTEAFF. V gene TRBV5-1 combines with J gene TRBJ1-1, with a possible D match to TRBD1 (5 bases). Germline V CDR1 and CDR2: SGHRS, YFSETQ. Trimming stripped 2 bases from V and 3 bases from J, with 11 bases between. The CDR3 is 14 residues long. Full variable domain (remainder filled in from reference TRBV5-1 and TRBJ1-1): KAGVTQTPRYLIKTRGQQVTLSCSPISGHRSVSWYQQTPGQGLQFLFEYFSETQRNKGNFPGRFSGRQFSNSRSEMNVSTLELGDSALYLCASSFNPRDTEAFFGQGTRLTVV.

The chain links TRBV2 to TRBJ1-2, with 11 bases matching TRBD1. J was trimmed by 7 bases and V by 9 bases; bases with no gene match: 10. The length of the CDR3 is 14 residues. Germline values: CDR1 SNHLY, CDR2 FYNNEI. For the CDR3, the DNA is TGTGCCAGACAGAATGGACAGGGGGCCTCTGGCTACACCTTC. It codes for CARQNGQGASGYTF.

The chain carries TRBV11-2 and TRBJ1-2; D is unresolved. The CDR3 runs to 14 residues. The V gene's germline CDR1 is SGHAT and CDR2 FQNNGV. The germline V and J ends were trimmed by 2 bases and 6 bases, with 13 bases remaining between them. The DNA for the CDR3 is TGTGCCAGCAGCTTACGATCCATAGTCGATGGCTACACCTTC. The encoded protein is CASSLRSIVDGYTF.

The table lists this clone with a few counts. The rearrangement links TRBV7-9 to TRBJ2-3, with 8 bases that match TRBD1. The CDR3 runs 19 residues. Trimming at V came to 1 base and at J to 2 bases, leaving 14 bases not matched to a gene. CDR1 is SEHNR and CDR2 is FQNEAQ in the germline V gene (reference sequence). The CDR3 here is CASSLEATGGQGFTDTQYF. As DNA, the CDR3 is TGTGCCAGCAGCTTAGAAGCGACCGGCGGACAGGGCTTCACAGATACGCAGTATTTT.

This chain links TRBV30 with TRBJ1-5; 8 nucleotides match TRBD1. CDR1 is GTSNPN and CDR2 is SVGIG in the germline V gene (reference sequence). Trimming took 2 bases from V and 5 from J; bases not matched to a gene: 5. This CDR3 contains 14 residues. The CDR3 DNA is TGTGCCTGGAGTTCGACAGGGGAGGATCAGCCCCAGCATTTT. Amino acids: CAWSSTGEDQPQHF.

In this sample, this clone turned up a few times. J is TRBJ2-7 and V is TRBV29-1; tentative D call: TRBD1 (5 bases). Trimming shortened V by 7 bases and J by 9 bases, and 22 bases separated the two germline ends. Germline V gene sequence: CDR1 SQVTM, CDR2 ANQGSEA. The CDR3 length is 13 residues. The CDR3: CSARLPGSPGQYF. DNA of the CDR3: TGCAGCGCGAGACTGCCAGGGTCCCCAGGGCAGTACTTC.

The gene calls are TRBV13 and TRBJ2-7, with 10 bases fitting TRBD1. The CDR3 contains 15 residues. The junction had 9 bases not matched to a gene; V was cut back by 5 bases and J by 5 bases. Germline V CDR1 and CDR2: PRHDT, FYEKMQ (reference sequence). CDR3 DNA: TGTGCCAGCAGCCCCCTCGGGACAGGGGAAGACGAGCAGTACTTC. Protein sequence: CASSPLGTGEDEQYF.

The genes are TRBV9 and TRBJ2-1; D may be TRBD1 (5 bases). CDR3 size: 16 residues. V was pared by 2 bases and J by 8 bases, with 20 bases between. Germline CDR1 is SGDLS and CDR2 is YYNGEE. This CDR3 reads CASSVAGVQGTDEQFF. Here the CDR3 DNA reads TGTGCCAGCAGCGTTGCAGGCGTCCAGGGTACGGATGAGCAGTTCTTC.

V usage is TRBV6-5 and J usage is TRBJ2-7, with 7 bases identical to TRBD1. Looked up from germline, CDR1 is MNHEY and CDR2 is SVGAGI. CDR3 length: 13 residues. V lost 6 bases, J lost 6 bases, and 8 bases stayed unmatched. CDR3 protein: CASSDDRAREQYF. The CDR3 region has the DNA TGTGCCAGCAGCGACGACAGGGCCCGCGAGCAGTACTTC.

The rearrangement links TRBV4-3 to TRBJ1-4; D might be TRBD1 (6 bases). The CDR3 has 16 amino acids. The germline gives CDR1 LGHNA, CDR2 YSLEER. V was cut by 4 bases and J by 3 bases, with 15 bases left in between. The CDR3 DNA follows: TGCGCCAGCAGCCGCGGCCGACAGGACTCTAATGAAAAACTGTTTTTT. This encodes CASSRGRQDSNEKLFF.

CDR3 residues: CAISGLEGNYGYTF. The CDR3 nucleotides are TGTGCCATCAGCGGCCTGGAGGGGAACTATGGCTACACCTTC. The rearrangement uses TRBV10-3 and TRBJ1-2, with D possibly TRBD1 on 5 matching bases. Per the germline V gene, CDR1 is ENHRY and CDR2 is SYGVKD. The V and J ends lost 6 bases and 2 bases respectively, with 13 bases between them. The CDR3 length is 14 residues.

In this sample, this clone turned up a few times. The rearrangement joins TRBV9 to TRBJ1-3, with D unclear. There are 19 residues in the CDR3. The V gene lost 0 bases and the J gene lost 1 base, with 20 bases spanning the gap. CDR1 and CDR2 from the germline V gene are SGDLS and YYNGEE. CDR3 in DNA: TGTGCCAGCAGCGTAGAATCCACTCCGGGAGCGGAGTCTGGAAACACCATATATTTT. This codes for CASSVESTPGAESGNTIYF.

This sequence joins TRBV29-1 and TRBJ1-2, with no clear D. This CDR3 contains 12 residues. The germline V gene encodes CDR1 SQVTM and CDR2 ANQGSEA. The germline V and J ends were trimmed by 4 bases and 2 bases, with 8 bases remaining between them. The CDR3 bases are TGCAGCGTTGCAGATGCGAACTATGGCTACACCTTC. It yields the protein CSVADANYGYTF.

The rearrangement joins TRBV6-6 to TRBJ2-2, with no clear D. V lost 0 bases and J lost 5, with 7 bases in between. This CDR3 is 14 amino acids long. Germline CDR1 reads MNHNY; CDR2 reads SVGAGI (reference sequence). Here the CDR3 reads CASSYSELTGELFF. The CDR3 nucleotides are TGTGCCAGCAGTTACTCAGAGCTGACCGGGGAGCTGTTTTTT.

The V and J genes are TRBV5-5 and TRBJ1-1; TRBD1 might be the D (5 bases). This CDR3 is built from 16 residues. V gave up 4 bases and J gave up 8 bases, with 24 bases separating them. CDR1 SGHKS and CDR2 YYEKEE come from the germline V gene (reference sequence). The CDR3: CASSQGPGTVIGEAFF. For the CDR3, the DNA is TGTGCCAGCAGCCAGGGTCCCGGAACAGTAATCGGGGAAGCTTTCTTT.

This chain connects TRBV4-3 to TRBJ2-5, with unresolved D. The germline V and J ends were trimmed by 4 bases and 2 bases, with 8 bases remaining between them. Per germline, CDR1 LGHNA and CDR2 YSLEER. The CDR3 is made up of 13 amino acids. The DNA for the CDR3 is TGCGCCAGCAGCCCCTCACTTCAAGAGACCCAGTACTTC. It is translated as CASSPSLQETQYF.

The genes are TRBV5-4 and TRBJ2-1; tentatively, D is TRBD1 (5 bases). CDR1 SGHNT and CDR2 YYREEE come from the germline V gene (reference sequence). This CDR3 contains 14 residues. V lost 5 bases and J 5 bases, leaving 14 bases between the germline ends. The chain's CDR3 is CASSGGADNNEQFF. In DNA form, the CDR3 reads TGTGCCAGCAGTGGTGGGGCCGACAACAATGAGCAGTTCTTC.

The chain is built from TRBV30 and TRBJ2-1; TRBD2 might be the D (6 bases). From germline, CDR1 is GTSNPN and CDR2 SVGIG (reference sequence). V lost 8 bases to trimming and J lost 12 bases, with 17 bases between them. The CDR3 consists of 11 residues. The CDR3 bases are TGTGCCGGAAAGCGGGTTGGGGGGCAGTTCTTC. It specifies CAGKRVGGQFF.

The chain joins TRBV13 to TRBJ2-1, with 9 bases identical to TRBD2. The CDR3 sequence is 16 residues long. The V gene's germline CDR1 is PRHDT and CDR2 FYEKMQ (reference sequence). V shed 5 bases and J 3 bases; nucleotides not matched to a gene: 8. CDR3 sequence: CASSLLLAGIYNEQFF. The CDR3 DNA reads TGTGCCAGCAGCCTCCTTCTAGCGGGAATCTACAATGAGCAGTTCTTC. Variable domain in full (rest from reference TRBV13 and TRBJ2-1): AAGVIQSPRHLIKEKRETATLKCYPIPRHDTVYWYQQGPGQDPQFLISFYEKMQSDKGSIPDRFSAQQFSDYHSELNMSSLELGDSALYFCASSLLLAGIYNEQFFGPGTRLTVL.

The rearrangement uses TRBV29-1 and TRBJ2-7, with no clear D. The length of the CDR3 is 14 residues. Per germline, CDR1 SQVTM and CDR2 ANQGSEA. V was shortened by 6 bases and J by 0 bases, with 15 bases between the two germline ends. The CDR3 nucleotides are TGCAGCGTGCTGACTGACCTTAGCTCCTACGAGCAGTACTTC. Translating it yields CSVLTDLSSYEQYF.

The chain uses TRBV11-2 and TRBJ2-3, with D possibly TRBD2 on 6 matching bases. The CDR3 totals 15 residues. Germline V lookup: CDR1 SGHAT, CDR2 FQNNGV. V was pared by 3 bases and J by 4 bases, with 14 bases between. The CDR3: CASSFSGRYADTQYF. DNA for the CDR3: TGTGCCAGCAGCTTCTCGGGGAGGTACGCAGATACGCAGTATTTT.